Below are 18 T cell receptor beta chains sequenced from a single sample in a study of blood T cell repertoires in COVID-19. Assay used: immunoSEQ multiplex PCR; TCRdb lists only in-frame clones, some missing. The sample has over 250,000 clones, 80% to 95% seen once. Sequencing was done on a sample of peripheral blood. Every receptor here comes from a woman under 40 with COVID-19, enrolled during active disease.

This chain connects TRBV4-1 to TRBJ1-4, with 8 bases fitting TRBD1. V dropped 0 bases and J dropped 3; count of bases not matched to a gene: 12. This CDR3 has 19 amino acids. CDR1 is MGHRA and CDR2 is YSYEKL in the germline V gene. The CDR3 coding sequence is TGCGCCAGCAGCCAAGAATGGGCAGGGGGCCGTAAGGCTAATGAAAAACTGTTTTTT. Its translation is CASSQEWAGGRKANEKLFF.

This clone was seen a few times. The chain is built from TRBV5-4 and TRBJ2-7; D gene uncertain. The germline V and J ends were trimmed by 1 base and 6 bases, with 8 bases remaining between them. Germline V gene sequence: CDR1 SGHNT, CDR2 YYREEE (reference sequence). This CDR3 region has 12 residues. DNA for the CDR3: TGTGCCAGCAGCTTGTTTTCGTCCGAGCAGTACTTC. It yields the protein CASSLFSSEQYF.

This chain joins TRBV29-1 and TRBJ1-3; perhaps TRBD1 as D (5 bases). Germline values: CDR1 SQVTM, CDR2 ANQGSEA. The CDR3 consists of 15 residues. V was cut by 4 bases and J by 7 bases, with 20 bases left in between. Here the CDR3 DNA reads TGCAGCGTTGGGGGCCTCCTTGGACAAGACAACACCATATATTTT. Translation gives CSVGGLLGQDNTIYF. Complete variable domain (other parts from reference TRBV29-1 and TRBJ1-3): SAVISQKPSRDICQRGTSLTIQCQVDSQVTMMFWYRQQPGQSLTLIATANQGSEATYESGFVIDKFPISRPNLTFSTLTVSNMSPEDSSIYLCSVGGLLGQDNTIYFGEGSWLTVV.

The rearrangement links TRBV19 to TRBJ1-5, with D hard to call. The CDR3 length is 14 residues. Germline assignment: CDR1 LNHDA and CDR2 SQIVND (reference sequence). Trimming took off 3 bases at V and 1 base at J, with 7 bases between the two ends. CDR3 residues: CASSIGDSNQPQHF. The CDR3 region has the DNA TGTGCCAGTAGTATCGGAGACAGCAATCAGCCCCAGCATTTT.

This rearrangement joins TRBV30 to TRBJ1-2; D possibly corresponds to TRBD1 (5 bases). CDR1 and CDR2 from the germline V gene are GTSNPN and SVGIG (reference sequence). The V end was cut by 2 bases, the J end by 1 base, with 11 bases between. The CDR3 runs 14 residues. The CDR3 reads CAWSTGTDNYGYTF. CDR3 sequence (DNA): TGTGCCTGGAGTACTGGGACTGATAACTATGGCTACACCTTC.

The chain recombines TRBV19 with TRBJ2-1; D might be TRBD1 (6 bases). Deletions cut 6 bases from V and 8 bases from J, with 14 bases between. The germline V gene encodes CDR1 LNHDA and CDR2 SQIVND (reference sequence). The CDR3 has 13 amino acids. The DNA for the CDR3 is TGTGCCAGTAGCCCGACAGGCGAGCATGAGCAGTTCTTC. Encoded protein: CASSPTGEHEQFF.

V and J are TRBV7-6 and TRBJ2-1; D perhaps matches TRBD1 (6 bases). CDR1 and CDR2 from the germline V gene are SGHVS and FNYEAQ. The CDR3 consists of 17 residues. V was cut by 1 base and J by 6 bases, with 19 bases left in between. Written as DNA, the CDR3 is TGTGCCAGCAGCTTAGGGCGCCCTGTTGACAGGATCAATGAGCAGTTCTTC. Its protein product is CASSLGRPVDRINEQFF.

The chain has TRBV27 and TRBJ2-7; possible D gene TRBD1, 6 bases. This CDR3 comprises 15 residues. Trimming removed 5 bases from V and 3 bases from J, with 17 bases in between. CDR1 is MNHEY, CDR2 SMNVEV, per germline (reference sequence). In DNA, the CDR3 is TGTGCCAGCAGTAACATACAGGGTTATGACTACGAGCAGTACTTC. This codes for CASSNIQGYDYEQYF.

This chain's CDR3 is CSVERRLAYNEQFF. Written as DNA, the CDR3 is TGCAGCGTTGAGCGAAGACTAGCGTACAATGAGCAGTTCTTC. The gene calls are TRBV29-1 and TRBJ2-1; 8 bases agree with TRBD2. Germline V gene lookup returns CDR1 SQVTM and CDR2 ANQGSEA. The CDR3 totals 14 residues. Unmatched junction bases numbered 5, after V lost 3 bases and J lost 4 bases.

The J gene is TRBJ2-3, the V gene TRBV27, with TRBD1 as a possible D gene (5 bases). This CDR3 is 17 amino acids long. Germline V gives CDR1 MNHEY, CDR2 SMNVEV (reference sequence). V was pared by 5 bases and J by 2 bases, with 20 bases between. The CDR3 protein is CASSILRAPGPTDTQYF. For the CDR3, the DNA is TGTGCCAGCAGTATACTCAGGGCCCCGGGTCCCACAGATACGCAGTATTTT.

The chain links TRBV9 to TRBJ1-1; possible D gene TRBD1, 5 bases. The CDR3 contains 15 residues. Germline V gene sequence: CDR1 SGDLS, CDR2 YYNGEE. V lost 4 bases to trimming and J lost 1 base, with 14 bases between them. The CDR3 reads CASSLSGTANTEAFF. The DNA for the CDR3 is TGTGCCAGCAGCCTTAGCGGGACGGCGAACACTGAAGCTTTCTTT.

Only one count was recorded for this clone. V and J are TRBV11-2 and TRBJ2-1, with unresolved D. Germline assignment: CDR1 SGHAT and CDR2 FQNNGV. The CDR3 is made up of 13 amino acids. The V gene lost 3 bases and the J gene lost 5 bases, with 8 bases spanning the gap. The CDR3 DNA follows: TGTGCCAGCAGCTTTAACATCAACAATGAGCAGTTCTTC. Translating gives CASSFNINNEQFF. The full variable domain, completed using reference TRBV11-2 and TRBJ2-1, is EAGVAQSPRYKIIEKRQSVAFWCNPISGHATLYWYQQILGQGPKLLIQFQNNGVVDDSQLPKDRFSAERLKGVDSTLKIQPAKLEDSAVYLCASSFNINNEQFFGPGTRLTVL.

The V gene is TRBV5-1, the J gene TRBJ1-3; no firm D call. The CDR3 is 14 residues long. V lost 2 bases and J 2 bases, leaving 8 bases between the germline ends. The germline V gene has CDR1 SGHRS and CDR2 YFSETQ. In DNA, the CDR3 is TGCGCCAGCAGCTTCGGAGAACCTGGAAACACCATATATTTT. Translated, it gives CASSFGEPGNTIYF.

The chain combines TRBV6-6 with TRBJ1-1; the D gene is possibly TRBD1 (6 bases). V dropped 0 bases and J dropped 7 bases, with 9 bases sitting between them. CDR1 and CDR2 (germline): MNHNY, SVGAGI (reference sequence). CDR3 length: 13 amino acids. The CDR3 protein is CASSYSTGVEAFF. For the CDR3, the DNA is TGTGCCAGCAGTTACTCGACAGGCGTTGAAGCTTTCTTT.

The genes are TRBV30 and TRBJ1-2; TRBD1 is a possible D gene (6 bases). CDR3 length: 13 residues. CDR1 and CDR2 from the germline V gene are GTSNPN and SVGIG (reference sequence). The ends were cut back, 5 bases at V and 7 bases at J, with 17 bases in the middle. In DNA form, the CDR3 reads TGTGCCTGGGCGCCTACAGGGATAGGTGGCTACACCTTC. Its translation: CAWAPTGIGGYTF.

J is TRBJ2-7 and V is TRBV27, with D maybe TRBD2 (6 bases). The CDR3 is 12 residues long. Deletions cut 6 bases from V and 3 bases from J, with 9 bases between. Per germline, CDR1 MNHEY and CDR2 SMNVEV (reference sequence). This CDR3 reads CASSNGGYEQYF. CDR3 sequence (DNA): TGTGCCAGCAGCAACGGGGGCTACGAGCAGTACTTC.

CDR3 sequence: CASSLESTSGQETQYF. The CDR3 nucleotides are TGTGCCAGCAGCTTGGAATCGACTAGCGGCCAAGAGACCCAGTACTTC. The chain has TRBV5-6 and TRBJ2-5, with 9 nucleotides matching TRBD2. V lost 0 bases, J lost 1 base, and 4 bases stayed unmatched. Germline CDR1 and CDR2: SGHDT and YYEEEE. The CDR3 is 16 amino acids.

Here the CDR3 DNA reads TGTGCCAGCAGGACAGGTCTGAACACTGAAGCTTTCTTT. It is translated as CASRTGLNTEAFF. The V call is TRBV28, the J call TRBJ1-1; possible D gene TRBD1, 6 bases. The CDR3 loop spans 13 amino acids. Germline V lookup: CDR1 MDHEN, CDR2 SYDVKM. Trimming stripped 6 bases from V and 0 bases from J, with 8 bases between.